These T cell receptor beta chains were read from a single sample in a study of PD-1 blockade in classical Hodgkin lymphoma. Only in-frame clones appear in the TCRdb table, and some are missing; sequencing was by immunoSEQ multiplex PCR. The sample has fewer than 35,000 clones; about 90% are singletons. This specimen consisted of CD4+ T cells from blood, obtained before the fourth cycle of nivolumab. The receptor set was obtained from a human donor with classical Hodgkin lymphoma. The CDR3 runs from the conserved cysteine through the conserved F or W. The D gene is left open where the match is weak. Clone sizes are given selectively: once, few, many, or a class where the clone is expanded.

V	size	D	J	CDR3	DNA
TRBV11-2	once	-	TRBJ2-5	CASSLNPFLGGGETQYF	TGTGCCAGCAGCTTAAATCCTTTTCTGGGAGGAGGAGAGACCCAGTACTTC
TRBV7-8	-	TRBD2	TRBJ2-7	CASSLKGLAGGSNEQYF	TGTGCCAGCAGCTTAAAAGGACTAGCGGGAGGATCTAACGAGCAGTACTTC
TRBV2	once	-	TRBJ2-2	CASSDRGLDTGELFF	TGTGCCAGCAGTGACCGGGGGCTCGACACCGGGGAGCTGTTTTTT
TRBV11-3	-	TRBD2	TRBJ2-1	CASSPTPLAGGYNEQFF	TGTGCCAGCAGCCCTACGCCACTAGCGGGAGGGTACAATGAGCAGTTCTTC
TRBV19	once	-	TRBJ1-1	CASSKGTVPYTEAFF	TGTGCCAGTAGTAAAGGGACGGTCCCCTACACTGAAGCTTTCTTT
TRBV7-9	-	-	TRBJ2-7	CASSRGGQGGRGQYF	TGTGCCAGCAGCCGCGGTGGGCAGGGAGGTCGAGGGCAGTACTTC
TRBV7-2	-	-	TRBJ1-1	CASSRDRVGTEAFF	TGTGCCAGCAGCCGCGACAGAGTTGGCACTGAAGCTTTCTTT
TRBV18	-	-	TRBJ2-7	CASSPLRRSLSYEQYF	TGTGCCAGCTCACCACTAAGGAGGTCCCTCTCCTACGAGCAGTACTTC
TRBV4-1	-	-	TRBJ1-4	CASSQDPPQSHRGGEKLFF	TGCGCCAGCAGCCAAGATCCCCCTCAAAGTCACCGAGGTGGGGAAAAACTGTTTTTT
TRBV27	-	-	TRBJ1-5	CASSLGGGGGNQPQHF	TGTGCCAGCAGTTTAGGGGGGGGTGGCGGCAATCAGCCCCAGCATTTT
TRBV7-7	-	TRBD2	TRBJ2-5	CATGTRHTQETQYF	TGTGCAACCGGGACTAGGCATACGCAAGAGACCCAGTACTTC
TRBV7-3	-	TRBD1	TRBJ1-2	CASSLDRQGTYGYTF	TGTGCCAGCAGCTTAGATAGACAGGGGACCTATGGCTACACCTTC
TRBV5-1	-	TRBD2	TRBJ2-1	CASSPIGGIAGGPSNEQFF	TGCGCCAGCAGCCCGATTGGGGGGATAGCGGGAGGGCCCTCCAATGAGCAGTTCTTC
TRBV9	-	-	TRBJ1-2	CASSVDSNYGYTF	TGTGCCAGCAGCGTCGACAGTAACTATGGCTACACCTTC
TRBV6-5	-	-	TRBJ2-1	CASSSTGTATYNEQFF	TGTGCCAGCAGTTCTACCGGGACTGCGACCTACAATGAGCAGTTCTTC
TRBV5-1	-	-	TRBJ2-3	CASSYEGWTDTQYF	TGCGCCAGCAGCTACGAGGGTTGGACAGATACGCAGTATTTT
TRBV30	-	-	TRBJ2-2	CAWRYMNTGELFF	TGTGCCTGGAGATATATGAACACCGGGGAGCTGTTTTTT
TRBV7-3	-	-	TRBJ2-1	CASSLGREQFF	TGTGCCAGCAGCTTGGGGCGGGAGCAGTTCTTC
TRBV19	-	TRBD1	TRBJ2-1	CASSIGTGFDEQFF	TGTGCCAGTAGTATAGGGACAGGGTTTGATGAGCAGTTCTTC
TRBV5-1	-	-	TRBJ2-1	CASSTGTYYNEQFF	TGCGCCAGCAGTACCGGCACCTACTACAATGAGCAGTTCTTC
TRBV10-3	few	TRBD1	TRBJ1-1	CAIQDRVSVEAFF	TGTGCCATCCAGGACAGGGTGAGTGTCGAAGCTTTCTTT
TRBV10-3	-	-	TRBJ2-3	CAIGPVADTQYF	TGTGCCATCGGGCCGGTCGCAGATACGCAGTATTTT
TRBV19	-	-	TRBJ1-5	CASSMRGWPQHF	TGTGCCAGTAGTATGAGGGGTTGGCCCCAGCATTTT
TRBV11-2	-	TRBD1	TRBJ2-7	CASSLQGDVLLYEQYF	TGTGCCAGCAGCTTACAGGGGGACGTCCTCCTCTACGAGCAGTACTTC
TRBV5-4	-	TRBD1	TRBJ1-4	CASSLARGQGEKLFF	TGTGCCAGCAGCTTGGCCAGGGGGCAGGGTGAAAAACTGTTTTTT
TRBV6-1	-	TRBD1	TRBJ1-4	CASELRGHNEKLFF	TGTGCCAGCGAGTTGAGGGGGCATAATGAAAAACTGTTTTTT
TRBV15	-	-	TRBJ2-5	CATSREMPGPWGETQYF	TGTGCCACCAGCAGAGAGATGCCGGGGCCCTGGGGAGAGACCCAGTACTTC
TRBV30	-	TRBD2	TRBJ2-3	CAWARLAASTDTQYF	TGTGCCTGGGCGAGACTAGCGGCAAGCACAGATACGCAGTATTTT
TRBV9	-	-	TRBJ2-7	CASSVALGSSYEQYF	TGTGCCAGCAGCGTAGCGTTAGGAAGCTCCTACGAGCAGTACTTC
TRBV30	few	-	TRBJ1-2	CAWMSHYGYTF	TGTGCCTGGATGTCACACTATGGCTACACCTTC
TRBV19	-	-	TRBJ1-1	CASSLIELRRVRGMNTEAFF	TGTGCCAGTAGCCTTATCGAACTACGTCGGGTCAGGGGAATGAACACTGAAGCTTTCTTT
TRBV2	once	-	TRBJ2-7	CASSEGRGTYEQYF	TGTGCCAGCAGTGAAGGTCGCGGGACCTACGAGCAGTACTTC
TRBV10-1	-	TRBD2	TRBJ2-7	CASSDLTSGTYEQYF	TGCGCCAGCAGTGACTTGACTAGCGGTACCTACGAGCAGTACTTC
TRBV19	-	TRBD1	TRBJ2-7	CASRRSYRGWSEQYF	TGTGCCAGTAGGCGGTCTTACAGGGGGTGGAGCGAGCAGTACTTC
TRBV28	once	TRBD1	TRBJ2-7	CASSLTGAYEQYF	TGTGCCAGCAGCCTTACAGGGGCCTACGAGCAGTACTTC
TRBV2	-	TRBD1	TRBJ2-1	CASSGLGQGGNEQFF	TGTGCCAGCAGTGGTTTGGGACAGGGAGGCAATGAGCAGTTCTTC
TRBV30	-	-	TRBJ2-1	CAWSEVGREQFF	TGTGCCTGGAGTGAGGTGGGGCGCGAGCAGTTCTTC
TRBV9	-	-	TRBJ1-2	CASQNRADYGYTF	TGTGCCAGCCAAAACAGGGCCGACTATGGCTACACCTTC
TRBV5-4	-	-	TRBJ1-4	CASSLRTGNEKLFF	TGTGCCAGCAGCTTGAGGACTGGGAATGAAAAACTGTTTTTT
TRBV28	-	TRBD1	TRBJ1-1	CASSLSGQGETAFF	TGTGCCAGCAGTTTATCCGGACAGGGGGAAACGGCTTTCTTT
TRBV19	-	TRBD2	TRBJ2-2	CASSILAGATGELFF	TGTGCCAGTAGTATCCTAGCGGGAGCCACCGGGGAGCTGTTTTTT
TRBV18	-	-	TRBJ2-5	CASSPRRGLETQYF	TGTGCCAGCTCACCCCGGCGGGGGCTAGAGACCCAGTACTTC
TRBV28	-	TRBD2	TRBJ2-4	CASSFLPSGGLTKNIQYF	TGTGCCAGCAGTTTCCTCCCAAGCGGGGGGCTAACCAAAAACATTCAGTACTTC
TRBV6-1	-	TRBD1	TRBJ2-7	CASSGQGAAYEQYF	TGTGCCAGCAGCGGACAGGGGGCAGCCTACGAGCAGTACTTC
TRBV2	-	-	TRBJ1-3	CASRDILTSGNTIYF	TGTGCCAGCAGGGATATCCTGACCTCTGGAAACACCATATATTTT
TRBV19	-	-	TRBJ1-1	CASTMGTLSTEAFF	TGTGCCAGTACCATGGGGACATTGAGCACTGAAGCTTTCTTT
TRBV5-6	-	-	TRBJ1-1	CASSLAKLRAKAFF	TGTGCCAGCAGCTTGGCTAAGCTCAGGGCTAAAGCTTTCTTT
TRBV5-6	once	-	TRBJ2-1	CASSLGQHNEQFF	TGTGCCAGCAGCTTGGGACAGCACAATGAGCAGTTCTTC
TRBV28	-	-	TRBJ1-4	CASSLAGDNEKLFF	TGTGCCAGCAGTTTAGCAGGGGATAATGAAAAACTGTTTTTT
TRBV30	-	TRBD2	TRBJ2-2	CAWSVQLGGWIGELFF	TGTGCCTGGAGTGTACAGTTGGGAGGGTGGATAGGGGAGCTGTTTTTT
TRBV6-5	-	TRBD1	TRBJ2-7	CASRIRGQGEQYF	TGTGCCAGCAGAATCCGAGGACAGGGGGAGCAGTACTTC
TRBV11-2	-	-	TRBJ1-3	CASSFTGWASISGNTIYF	TGTGCCAGCAGCTTTACCGGCTGGGCTTCTATCTCTGGAAACACCATATATTTT
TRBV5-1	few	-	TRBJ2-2	CASSLDRVTGELFF	TGCGCCAGCAGCTTGGACAGGGTCACCGGGGAGCTGTTTTTT